These 9 T cell receptor beta chains came from one sample sequenced in a study of blood T cell repertoires in COVID-19. Measured with immunoSEQ multiplex PCR; TCRdb has only the in-frame clones, and not every one. The table includes about 200,000 clones, 89% detected once. Sequencing input: PBMCs or T cells enriched from blood (not recorded which). The receptors derive from a woman between 18 and 29 years old who had recovered from COVID-19.

The chain joins TRBV2 to TRBJ2-7; the D gene is possibly TRBD1 (6 bases). The CDR3 length is 11 residues. V lost 6 bases and J 12 bases, leaving 15 bases between the germline ends. The germline CDR1 and CDR2 sequences are SNHLY and FYNNEI. The CDR3 DNA reads TGTGCCAGCAGCTGGGACAACCAGTCGTACTTC. Its translation is CASSWDNQSYF.

Note on this clone: The same CDR3 also results from other DNA sequences found in this sample. V usage is TRBV28 and J usage is TRBJ1-2; no clear D. V lost 5 bases and J 5 bases, leaving 9 bases between the germline ends. The CDR3 sequence is 12 residues long. Germline CDR1 is MDHEN and CDR2 is SYDVKM. DNA for the CDR3: TGTGCCAGCAGTCCACGAGAATATGGCTACACCTTC. Its protein is CASSPREYGYTF.

The chain couples TRBV21-1 to TRBJ1-4. TRBV21-1 is a pseudogene locus. This CDR3 region has 13 residues. The CDR3 region is CASSKVVAGELFF. The CDR3 DNA sequence: TGTGCCAGCAGCAAAGTTGTGGCGGGCGAACTGTTTTTT.

This chain uses TRBV2 with TRBJ1-5; D is unclear. The germline V gene encodes CDR1 SNHLY and CDR2 FYNNEI. CDR3 length equals 14 residues. V lost 9 bases and J 5 bases, leaving 17 bases between the germline ends. The CDR3 DNA sequence: TGTGCCAGTAAGAGGGCAGTCGGTGATCAGCCCCAGCATTTT. This gives the protein CASKRAVGDQPQHF.

The rearrangement links TRBV27 to TRBJ2-7; 7 bases line up with TRBD2. Per the germline V gene, CDR1 is MNHEY and CDR2 is SMNVEV (reference sequence). V lost 1 base to trimming and J lost 4 bases; unmatched junction nucleotides: 7. This CDR3 region has 15 residues. CDR3 nucleotide sequence: TGTGCCAGCAGTTTATTCCGGGGGGACCCTTACGAGCAGTACTTC. It codes for CASSLFRGDPYEQYF.

This clone is a singleton in its sample. The rearrangement joins TRBV4-1 to TRBJ1-5, with 10 bases identical to TRBD1. The CDR3 sequence is 16 residues long. After removal of 1 base from V and 1 base from J, the junction contained 1 base not matched to a gene. The germline V gene encodes CDR1 MGHRA and CDR2 YSYEKL. The CDR3 here is CASSQGTGGSNQPQHF. In DNA form, the CDR3 reads TGCGCCAGCAGCCAAGGGACAGGGGGAAGCAATCAGCCCCAGCATTTT.

The CDR3 DNA follows: TGTGCCAGCAGTCAATCTTCGTTCCGTCGAACCCTAAATAATTCACCCCTCCACTTT. Encoded protein: CASSQSSFRRTLNNSPLHF. V is TRBV27 and J is TRBJ1-6; D ambiguous. Looked up from germline, CDR1 is MNHEY and CDR2 is SMNVEV (reference sequence). Trimming stripped 5 bases from V and 5 bases from J, with 25 bases between. This CDR3 is 19 amino acids long.

This clone appeared once. This chain uses TRBV28 with TRBJ1-2, with 8 bases fitting TRBD1. Germline CDR1 reads MDHEN; CDR2 reads SYDVKM. The CDR3 is 14 residues long. J was trimmed by 4 bases and V by 4 bases; bases with no gene match: 5. The CDR3 spells CASSWTGSGYGYTF. The CDR3 region has the DNA TGTGCCAGCAGTTGGACAGGGTCCGGCTATGGCTACACCTTC.

The chain combines TRBV11-2 with TRBJ1-1, with D maybe TRBD1 (5 bases). Germline V gene sequence: CDR1 SGHAT, CDR2 FQNNGV. Between the trimmed V and J ends, which lost 5 bases and 7 bases, there was a span of 11 bases. The CDR3 loop spans 12 amino acids. The CDR3, as DNA: TGTGCCAGCAGCCCCGACAGAGGTGAAGCTTTCTTT. Residues: CASSPDRGEAFF.